This T cell receptor beta chain was identified in a study of blood T cell repertoires in COVID-19. Overall study: The United States, Italy and Spain provided the acute and convalescent COVID-19 samples.

Per the authors' pipeline: Nucleated cell counts were estimated from reference gene primer amplification. Assay used: immunoSEQ multiplex PCR; TCRdb lists only in-frame clones, some missing. V and J calls and clone size follow that table, whereas D and trimming were derived from the DNA. The sample yields some 150,000 clones, roughly 80% seen once. The V gene lost 1 base and the J gene lost 1 base, with 4 bases spanning the gap. The CDR3 has 13 residues. Germline V gene data show CDR1 as MDHEN and CDR2 as SYDVKM. J is TRBJ1-2 and V is TRBV28; D gene uncertain. The sample was peripheral blood. This TCR came from a man aged 60-69 years with acute or convalescent COVID-19. CDR3 region: CASSLSLNYGYTF. The CDR3 DNA sequence: TGTGCCAGCAGTTTATCTCTTAACTATGGCTACACCTTC.